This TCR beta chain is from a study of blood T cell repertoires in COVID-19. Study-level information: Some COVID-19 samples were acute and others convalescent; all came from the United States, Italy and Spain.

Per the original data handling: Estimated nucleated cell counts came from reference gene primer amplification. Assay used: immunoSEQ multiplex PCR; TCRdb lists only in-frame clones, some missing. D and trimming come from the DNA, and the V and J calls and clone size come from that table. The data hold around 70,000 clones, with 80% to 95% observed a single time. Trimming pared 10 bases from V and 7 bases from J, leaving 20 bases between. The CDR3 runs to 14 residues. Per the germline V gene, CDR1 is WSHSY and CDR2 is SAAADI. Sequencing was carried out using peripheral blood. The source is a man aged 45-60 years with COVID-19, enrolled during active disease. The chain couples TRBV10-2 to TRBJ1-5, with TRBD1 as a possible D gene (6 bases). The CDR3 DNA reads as TGCGCCACCCTAAAGGAACAGGGTGGCCAGCCCCAGCATTTT. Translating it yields CATLKEQGGQPQHF.